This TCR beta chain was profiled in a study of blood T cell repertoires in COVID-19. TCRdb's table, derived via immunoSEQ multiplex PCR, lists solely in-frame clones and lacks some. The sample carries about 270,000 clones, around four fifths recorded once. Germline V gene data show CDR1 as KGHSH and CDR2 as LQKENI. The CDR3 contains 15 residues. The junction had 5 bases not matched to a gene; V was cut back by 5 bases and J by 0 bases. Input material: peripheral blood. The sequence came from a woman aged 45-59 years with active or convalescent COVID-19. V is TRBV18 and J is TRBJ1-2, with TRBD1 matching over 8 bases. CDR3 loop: CASSTGTGANYGYTF. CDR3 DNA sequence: TGTGCCAGCTCAACGGGGACAGGAGCTAACTATGGCTACACCTTC.